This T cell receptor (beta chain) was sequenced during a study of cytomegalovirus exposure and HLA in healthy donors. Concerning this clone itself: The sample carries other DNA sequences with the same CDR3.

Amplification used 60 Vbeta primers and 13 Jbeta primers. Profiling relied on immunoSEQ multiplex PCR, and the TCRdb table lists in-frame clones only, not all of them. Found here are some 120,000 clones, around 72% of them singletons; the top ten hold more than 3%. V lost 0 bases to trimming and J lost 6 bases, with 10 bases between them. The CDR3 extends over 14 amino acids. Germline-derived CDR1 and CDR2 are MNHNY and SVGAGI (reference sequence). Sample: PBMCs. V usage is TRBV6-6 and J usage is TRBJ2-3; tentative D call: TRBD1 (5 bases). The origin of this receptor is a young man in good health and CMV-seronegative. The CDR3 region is CASSYSDRSDTQYF. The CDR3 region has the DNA TGTGCCAGCAGTTACTCCGACAGATCGGATACGCAGTATTTT.